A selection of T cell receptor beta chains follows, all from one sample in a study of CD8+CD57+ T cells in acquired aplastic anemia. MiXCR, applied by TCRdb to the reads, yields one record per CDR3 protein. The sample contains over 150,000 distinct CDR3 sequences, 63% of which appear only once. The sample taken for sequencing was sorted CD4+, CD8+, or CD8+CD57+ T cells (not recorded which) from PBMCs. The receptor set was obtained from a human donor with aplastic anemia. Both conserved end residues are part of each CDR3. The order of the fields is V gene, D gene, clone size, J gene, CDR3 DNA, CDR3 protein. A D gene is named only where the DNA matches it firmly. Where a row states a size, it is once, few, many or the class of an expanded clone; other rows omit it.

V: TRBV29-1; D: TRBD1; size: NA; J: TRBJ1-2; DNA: TGCAGCCAAGAAGCGGGACAGGGAGGCTACACCTTC; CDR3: CSQEAGQGGYTF
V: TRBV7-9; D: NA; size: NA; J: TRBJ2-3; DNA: TGTGCCAGCAGCTCGGGGAGCGTGAGCGCAGATACGCAGTATTTT; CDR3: CASSSGSVSADTQYF
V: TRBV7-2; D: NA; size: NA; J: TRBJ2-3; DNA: TGTGCCAGCAGCCTCCAGGGGGGAGGGTTCACAGATACGCAGTATTTT; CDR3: CASSLQGGGFTDTQYF
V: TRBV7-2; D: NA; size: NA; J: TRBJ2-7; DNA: TGTGCCAGCAGCCAAGATAGCGCCTACGAGCAGTACTTC; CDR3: CASSQDSAYEQYF
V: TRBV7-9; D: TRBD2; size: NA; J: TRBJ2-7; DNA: TGTGCCATCCTGACTAGCGGGGGTTACGAGCAGTACTTC; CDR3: CAILTSGGYEQYF
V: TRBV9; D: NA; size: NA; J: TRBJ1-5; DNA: TGTGCCAGCAGCGTAGGGCAGGAGTATCAGCCCCAGCATTTT; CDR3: CASSVGQEYQPQHF
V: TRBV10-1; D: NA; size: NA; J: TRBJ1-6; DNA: TGCGCCAGGGTCCTGAAGATTGGTTCACCCCTCCACTTT; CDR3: CARVLKIGSPLHF
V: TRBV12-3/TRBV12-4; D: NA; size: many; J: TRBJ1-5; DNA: TGTGCCAGCAGTTTGGCGGCAGGGATTCTCAATCAGCCCCAGCATTTT; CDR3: CASSLAAGILNQPQHF
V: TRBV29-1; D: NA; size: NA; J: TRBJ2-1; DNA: TGCAGCGTTGAAGATCGGGCGGGTAATGAGCAGTTCTTC; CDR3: CSVEDRAGNEQFF
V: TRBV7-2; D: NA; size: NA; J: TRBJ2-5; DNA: TGTGCCAGCAGCTTAAATAGCGGAAACCAAGAGACCCAGTACTTC; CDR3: CASSLNSGNQETQYF
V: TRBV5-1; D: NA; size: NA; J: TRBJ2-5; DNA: TGCGCCAGCAGCTCCCAGATACAGGGAAATCATGAGACCCAGTACTTC; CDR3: CASSSQIQGNHETQYF
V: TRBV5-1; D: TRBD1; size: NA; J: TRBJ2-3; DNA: TGCGCCAGCAGCTTGGGGACAGGGGGCGCATCAGATACGCAGTATTTT; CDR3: CASSLGTGGASDTQYF
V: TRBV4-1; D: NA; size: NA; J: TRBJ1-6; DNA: TGCGCCAGCAGCCAGTCCCCGGGACTTTATAATTCACCCCTCCACTTT; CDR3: CASSQSPGLYNSPLHF